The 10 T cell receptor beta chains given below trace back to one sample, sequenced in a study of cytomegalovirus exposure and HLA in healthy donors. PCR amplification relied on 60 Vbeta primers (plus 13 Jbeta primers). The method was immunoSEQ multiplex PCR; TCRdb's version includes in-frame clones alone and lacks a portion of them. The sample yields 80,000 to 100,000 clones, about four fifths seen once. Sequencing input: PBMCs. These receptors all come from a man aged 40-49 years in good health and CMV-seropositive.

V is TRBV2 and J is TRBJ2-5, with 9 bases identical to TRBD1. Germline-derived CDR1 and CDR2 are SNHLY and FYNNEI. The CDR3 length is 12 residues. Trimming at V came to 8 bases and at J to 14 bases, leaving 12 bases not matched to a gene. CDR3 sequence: CASVTAGTGLYF. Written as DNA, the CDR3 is TGTGCCAGCGTGACGGCCGGGACAGGGTTATACTTC.

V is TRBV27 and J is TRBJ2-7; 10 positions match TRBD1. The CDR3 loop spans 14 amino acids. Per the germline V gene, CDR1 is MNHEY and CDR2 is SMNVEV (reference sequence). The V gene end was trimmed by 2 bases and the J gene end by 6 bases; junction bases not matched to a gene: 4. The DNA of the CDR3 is TGTGCCAGCAGTTTAACGACAGGGGGCCCCGAGCAGTACTTC. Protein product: CASSLTTGGPEQYF.

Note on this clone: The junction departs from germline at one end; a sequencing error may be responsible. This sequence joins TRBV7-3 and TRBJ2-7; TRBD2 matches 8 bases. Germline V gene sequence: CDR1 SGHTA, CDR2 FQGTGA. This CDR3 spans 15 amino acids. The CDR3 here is CSSSLTFDSGEKQYF. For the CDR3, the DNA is TGTTCCAGCAGCTTAACGTTTGATAGCGGGGAGAAGCAGTACTTC.

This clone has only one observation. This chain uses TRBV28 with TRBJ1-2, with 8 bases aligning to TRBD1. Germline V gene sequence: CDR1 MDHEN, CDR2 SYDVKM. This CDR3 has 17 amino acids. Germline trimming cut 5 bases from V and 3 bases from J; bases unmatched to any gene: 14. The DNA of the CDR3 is TGTGCCAGCAGTCTCGCCGGACAGGGTTTTGGAGACTATGGCTACACCTTC. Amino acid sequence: CASSLAGQGFGDYGYTF.

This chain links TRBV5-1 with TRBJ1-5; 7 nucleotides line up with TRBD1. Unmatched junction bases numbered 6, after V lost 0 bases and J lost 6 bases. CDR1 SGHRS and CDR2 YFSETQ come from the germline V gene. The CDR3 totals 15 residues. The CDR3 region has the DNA TGCGCCAGCAGCTTGGAAGGGGGCGAAGGTCAGCCCCAGCATTTT. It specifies CASSLEGGEGQPQHF.

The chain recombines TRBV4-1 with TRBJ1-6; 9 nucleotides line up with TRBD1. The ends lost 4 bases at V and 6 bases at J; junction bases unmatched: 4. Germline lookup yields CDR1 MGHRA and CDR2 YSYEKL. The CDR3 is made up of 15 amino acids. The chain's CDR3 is CASSPPTGGNSPLHF. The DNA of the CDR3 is TGCGCCAGCAGCCCCCCGACAGGGGGTAATTCACCCCTCCACTTT.

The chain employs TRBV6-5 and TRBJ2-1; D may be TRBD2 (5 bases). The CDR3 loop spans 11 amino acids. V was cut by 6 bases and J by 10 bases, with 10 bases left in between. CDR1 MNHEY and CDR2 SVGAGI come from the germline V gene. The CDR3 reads CASRNGGEQFF. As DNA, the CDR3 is TGTGCCAGCAGGAACGGCGGGGAGCAGTTCTTC.

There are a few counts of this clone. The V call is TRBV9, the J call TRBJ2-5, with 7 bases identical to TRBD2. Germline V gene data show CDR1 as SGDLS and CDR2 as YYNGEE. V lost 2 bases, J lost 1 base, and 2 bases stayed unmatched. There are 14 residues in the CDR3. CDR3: CASSVGGVQETQYF. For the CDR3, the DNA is TGTGCCAGCAGCGTGGGGGGGGTCCAAGAGACCCAGTACTTC.

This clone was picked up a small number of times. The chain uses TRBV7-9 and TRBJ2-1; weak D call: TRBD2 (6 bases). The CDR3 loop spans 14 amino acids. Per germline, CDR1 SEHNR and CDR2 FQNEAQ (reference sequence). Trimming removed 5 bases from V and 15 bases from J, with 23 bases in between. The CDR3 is CASSASGSPSIWFF. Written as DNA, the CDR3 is TGTGCCAGCAGCGCAAGCGGGTCTCCTTCAATTTGGTTCTTC.

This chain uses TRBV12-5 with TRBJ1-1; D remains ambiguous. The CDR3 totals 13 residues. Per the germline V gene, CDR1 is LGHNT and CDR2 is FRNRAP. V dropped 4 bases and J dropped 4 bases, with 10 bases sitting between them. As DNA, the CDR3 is TGTGCTAGTGGTTCGACTCCCAGCACTGAAGCTTTCTTT. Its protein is CASGSTPSTEAFF.